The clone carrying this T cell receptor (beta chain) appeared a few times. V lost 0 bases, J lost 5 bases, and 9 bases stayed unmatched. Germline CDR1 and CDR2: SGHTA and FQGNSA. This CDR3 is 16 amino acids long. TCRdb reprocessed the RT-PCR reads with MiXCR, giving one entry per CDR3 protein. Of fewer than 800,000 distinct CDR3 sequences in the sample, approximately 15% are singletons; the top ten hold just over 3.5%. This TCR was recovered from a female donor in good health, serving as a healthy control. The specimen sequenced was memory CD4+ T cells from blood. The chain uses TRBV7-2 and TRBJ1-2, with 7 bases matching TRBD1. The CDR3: CASSLAARGALYGYTF. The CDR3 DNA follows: TGTGCCAGCAGCTTAGCGGCCAGGGGGGCCTTGTATGGCTACACCTTC.